Below, one T cell receptor (beta chain) is given with its context. This specimen comes from a study of blood T cell repertoires in COVID-19. In germline, CDR1 is LNHDA, CDR2 SQIVND (reference sequence). Between the trimmed V and J ends, which lost 8 bases and 6 bases, there was a span of 13 bases. CDR3 length: 13 amino acids. Generated by immunoSEQ multiplex PCR, the TCRdb table keeps only in-frame clones and is missing some. Seen here are about 140,000 clones, more than 75% observed once, and the top ten hold over 5%. The sample taken for sequencing was peripheral blood. The chain uses TRBV19 and TRBJ2-2; D is uncertain. The TCR was taken from a human donor in a cohort sampled during active COVID-19. DNA for the CDR3: TGTGCCAGTTCTACCCATGTGGCCGGGGAGCTGTTTTTT. It encodes CASSTHVAGELFF.